This T cell receptor beta chain was identified in a study of PD-1 blockade in classical Hodgkin lymphoma. Points from the study as a whole: Reports described newly diagnosed patients as having lower baseline TCR diversity than healthy donors.

Germline V gene sequence: CDR1 MNHEY, CDR2 SMNVEV (reference sequence). CDR3 length equals 12 residues. The V end lost 2 bases, the J end lost 11 bases, and 11 bases lay between the germline ends. Libraries were prepared by immunoSEQ multiplex PCR; TCRdb keeps only in-frame clonotypes and omits some of them. The sample consists of around 43,000 clones, approximately 90% of them appearing once. Concerning this clone: Its matching antigen is unknown.

Stated time point: newly diagnosed, previously untreated cHL patient sample. Peripheral samples used as comparators were newly diagnosed, untreated classical Hodgkin lymphoma PBMCs. This sequence originates from a human donor with classical Hodgkin lymphoma. Sequencing was done on a sample of peripheral blood mononuclear cells (PBMCs). The chain recombines TRBV27 with TRBJ2-3, with D perhaps given as TRBD1 or TRBD2 (6 bases each). The CDR3 here is CASSLGGGGQYF. Written as DNA, the CDR3 is TGTGCCAGCAGTTTAGGAGGGGGTGGGCAGTATTTT.